This T cell receptor (beta chain) was identified in a study of T cells in Graves' hyperthyroidism and ophthalmopathy. Study-wide results and limits: Most thyroid clonotypes that were expanded above 0.001 also turned up in blood.

TCR beta CDR3 regions were amplified from RNA. Using the HTBI primer set, a first-round RT-PCR was run on the TCR CDR3. TCRdb used MiXCR to reprocess the multiplex PCR reads, holding one entry per CDR3 protein. The sample contains 610,000 or so distinct CDR3 sequences, 40% to 55% of which appear only once. The CDR3 is made up of 16 amino acids. Trimming took 4 bases from V and 4 from J; bases not matched to a gene: 8. Many counts were recorded for this clonotype. Its antigen is not identified. Absence of ophthalmopathy progression within 18 months defined stable Graves' hyperthyroidism. Hyperthyroidism, newly diagnosed and lasting under 2 months, affected patients aged 18 to 65. Each diagnosis was grounded in clinical symptoms, serum thyroxine and TRAb, thyroid ultrasound, and orbital computed tomography.

Material for sequencing was peripheral blood or thyroid tissue (not recorded which). The chain combines TRBV12-3 or TRBV12-4 with TRBJ2-5, with TRBD2 identical over 11 bases. This TCR derives from a woman aged 18-35 years with Graves' hyperthyroidism. CDR3 nucleotides: TGTGCCAGCAGTTCTATACTAGCGGGAGAGGGAGAGACCCAGTACTTC. Translation gives CASSSILAGEGETQYF.